Listed below are T cell receptor beta chains from one sample, sequenced in a study of cytomegalovirus exposure and HLA in healthy donors. The method was immunoSEQ multiplex PCR; TCRdb's version includes in-frame clones alone and lacks a portion of them. Among around 160,000 clones, approximately 80% were seen once, and the ten largest hold more than 2%. Sample: PBMCs. The source of these receptors is a man aged 50-60 years in good health and CMV-seropositive. Both conserved end residues are part of each CDR3. The D gene is left open where the match is weak. Clone size is given for some rows only: seen once, a few or many times, or a class if the clone is expanded.

TRBJ2-2 | NA | TRBV7-2 | NA | 11 | TGTGCCAGCACCCGGGGCGGGGAGCTGTTTTTT | CASTRGGELFF
TRBJ2-1 | NA | TRBV4-2 | TRBD1 | 17 | TGTGCCAGCAGCCTAATAACAGGGGGCATCTCCTACAATGAGCAGTTCTTC | CASSLITGGISYNEQFF
TRBJ1-2 | once | TRBV9 | NA | 18 | TGTGCCAGCAGCCCAGGATCTGGTTGGGGGGGGTTTGCTGAAGGCTACACCTTC | CASSPGSGWGGFAEGYTF
TRBJ1-3 | NA | TRBV9 | NA | 15 | TGTGCCAACAGCTTGGGACAAATCTCTGGAAACACCATATATTTT | CANSLGQISGNTIYF
TRBJ1-2 | few | TRBV6-1 | NA | 14 | TGTGCCAGCAGTGAACGTTACAGGGACGGTGGCTACACCTTC | CASSERYRDGGYTF
TRBJ2-3 | NA | TRBV28 | NA | 14 | TGTGCCAGCGTAAGTGGGGGGTCCGCAGATACGCAGTATTTT | CASVSGGSADTQYF
TRBJ1-1 | NA | TRBV7-9 | NA | 14 | TGTGCCAGCAGCTTTACCAGGGTAGGAACTGAAGCTTTCTTT | CASSFTRVGTEAFF
TRBJ2-7 | NA | TRBV19 | NA | 17 | TGTGCCAGCCCGCGCTGCCCGCGGTCCTCAAGCTCCTACGAGCAGTACTTC | CASPRCPRSSSSYEQYF
TRBJ1-5 | NA | TRBV5-8 | TRBD1 | 15 | TGTGCCAGCAGCGGAGGGACAGTCCGCAATCAGCCCCAGCATTTT | CASSGGTVRNQPQHF
TRBJ1-6 | few | TRBV27 | NA | 15 | TGTGCCAGCAGTTTTTACGGGAATAAAGATTCACCCCTCCACTTT | CASSFYGNKDSPLHF
TRBJ2-3 | NA | TRBV6-4 | TRBD2 | 15 | TGTGCCAGCAGTGAAGAGCGGGGTGGGGCAGATACGCAGTATTTT | CASSEERGGADTQYF
TRBJ2-7 | NA | TRBV30 | NA | 12 | TGTGCCTGGAGTGTAGGTCAGCGGGAGCAGTACTTC | CAWSVGQREQYF
TRBJ1-6 | NA | TRBV6-1 | NA | 14 | TGTGCCAGCAGCGCTGGCCCCTATAATTCACCCCTCCACTTT | CASSAGPYNSPLHF
TRBJ2-7 | NA | TRBV5-6 | TRBD2 | 15 | TGTGCCAGCAGCCCTGGACTAGCGGGGGCATACGAGCAGTACTTC | CASSPGLAGAYEQYF
TRBJ2-1 | few | TRBV10-1 | NA | 15 | TGCGCCAGCAGTGACGAGGGGGTCTCCTACAATGAGCAGTTCTTC | CASSDEGVSYNEQFF
TRBJ1-3 | NA | TRBV27 | TRBD1 | 16 | TGTGCCAGCAGTCCACGGGGACAGGGGTGGGGAAACACCATATATTTT | CASSPRGQGWGNTIYF
TRBJ2-7 | few | TRBV6-6 | NA | 13 | TGTGCCACCCTCAAGACGGGGGCCTACGAGCAGTACTTC | CATLKTGAYEQYF
TRBJ2-1 | NA | TRBV28 | TRBD1 | 16 | TGTGCCAGCAGTTTAGGGACAGGGGCGCTCTACAATGAGCAGTTCTTC | CASSLGTGALYNEQFF
TRBJ2-2 | NA | TRBV7-9 | TRBD2 | 17 | TGTGCCAGCAGCTTCACGGCGGGGGGGCCTCGGGCCGGGGAGCTGTTTTTT | CASSFTAGGPRAGELFF
TRBJ2-1 | once | TRBV10-1 | NA | 15 | TGCGCCAGCAGTGTCGGGGTGCTCCCCTACAATGAGCAGTTCTTC | CASSVGVLPYNEQFF
TRBJ2-1 | NA | TRBV18 | NA | 16 | TGTGCCAGCTCAAAAATAAGACAGATGGGGTACAATGAGCAGTTCTTC | CASSKIRQMGYNEQFF
TRBJ1-2 | few | TRBV5-1 | TRBD1 | 14 | TGCGCCAGCAGGGGGACAGCACTTAACTATGGCTACACCTTC | CASRGTALNYGYTF
TRBJ2-7 | NA | TRBV15 | TRBD1 | 12 | TGTGCCACCAGCAGGGACAGGGGCGAGCAGTACTTC | CATSRDRGEQYF
TRBJ2-2 | NA | TRBV11-3 | NA | 13 | TGTGCCAGCAGCTTAGTTCCTCGTTCCGAGCTGTTTTTT | CASSLVPRSELFF
TRBJ1-1 | NA | TRBV10-1 | TRBD1 | 14 | TGCGCCAGCAGTGGGGACAGGATGGACACTGAAGCTTTCTTT | CASSGDRMDTEAFF
TRBJ1-6 | NA | TRBV7-9 | TRBD1 | 15 | TGTGCCAGCAGCGTCCAAGGACAGGGACTATTCCCCCTCCACTTT | CASSVQGQGLFPLHF
TRBJ2-2 | few | TRBV13 | NA | 14 | TGTGCCAGCAGCTTAGGCAAAAACACCGGGGAGCTGTTTTTT | CASSLGKNTGELFF
TRBJ2-1 | NA | TRBV5-1 | TRBD2 | 15 | TGCGCCAGCAGCTGGGGCGGGGGAGGGTACAATGAGCAGTTCTTC | CASSWGGGGYNEQFF
TRBJ1-5 | few | TRBV6-6 | NA | 16 | TGTGCCAGCACTTACTCCGACCGGGGGGGCAATCAGCCCCAGCATTTT | CASTYSDRGGNQPQHF
TRBJ2-5 | NA | TRBV6-1 | NA | 15 | TGTGCCAGCAGTGTTGGGGTCCGGAGGGAAGAGACCCAGTACTTC | CASSVGVRREETQYF
TRBJ1-2 | NA | TRBV25-1 | TRBD1 | 14 | TGTGCCAGCAGCGGTACAGGGGCAATCCTTGGCTACACCTTC | CASSGTGAILGYTF
TRBJ1-5 | NA | TRBV5-6 | NA | 13 | TGTGCCAGCAGCTTGTGGGGGCAACAGCCCCAGCATTTT | CASSLWGQQPQHF
TRBJ2-1 | NA | TRBV6-5 | TRBD2 | 15 | TGTGCCAGCAATGCGGTCCAGCGGGGGTGGAATGAGCAGTTCTTC | CASNAVQRGWNEQFF
TRBJ2-7 | few | TRBV6-5 | TRBD1 | 14 | TGTGCCAGCAGTGGATGGACAGGGAGCTACGAGCAGTACTTC | CASSGWTGSYEQYF
TRBJ2-7 | NA | TRBV7-9 | TRBD1 | 14 | TGTGCCAGCAGCTTAGGACAGGGGACCTACGAGCAGTACTTC | CASSLGQGTYEQYF
TRBJ1-2 | NA | TRBV13 | TRBD1 | 16 | TGTGCCAGCATCCTTGCCCCGGGACAGGGACGTGATGGCTACACCTTC | CASILAPGQGRDGYTF
TRBJ1-1 | NA | TRBV5-4 | NA | 15 | TGTGCCAGCAGCTTGGGCGCGATCTGGAACACTGAAGCTTTCTTT | CASSLGAIWNTEAFF
TRBJ1-6 | NA | TRBV10-2 | NA | 16 | TGCGCCAGCAGAGACAGCCAGAGCTCCTATAATTCACCCCTCCACTTT | CASRDSQSSYNSPLHF
TRBJ1-2 | NA | TRBV5-6 | TRBD1 | 14 | TGTGCCAGCAGTGGAAGGACAGGGTTTAATGGCTACACCTTC | CASSGRTGFNGYTF